These 21 T cell receptor beta chains originate from one sample sequenced in a study of T cells in Graves' hyperthyroidism and ophthalmopathy. RNA transcripts were the template for amplifying TCR beta CDR3 regions. First-round RT-PCR of the TCR CDR3 relied on the HTBI primer set. TCRdb recomputed calls from the multiplex PCR reads with MiXCR, one row per CDR3 protein. The sample records hundreds of thousands of distinct CDR3 sequences, 15% to 18% being singletons. Input material: blood. The receptors stem from a woman in her late teens or twenties with Graves' hyperthyroidism.

Ten or more counts support this clonotype. The CDR3 is CASTRRTSGRVGYEQYF. The CDR3 coding sequence is TGTGCCAGCACCCGACGGACTAGCGGGAGGGTCGGCTACGAGCAGTACTTC. The rearrangement links TRBV6-2 or TRBV6-3 to TRBJ2-7, with 15 bases fitting TRBD2. V lost 7 bases to trimming and J lost 3 bases; unmatched junction nucleotides: 10. The CDR3 is made up of 17 amino acids. Looked up from germline, CDR1 is MNHEY and CDR2 is SVGEGT.

This clonotype was picked up many times. The V gene is TRBV27, the J gene TRBJ2-3, with 10 bases that match TRBD1. Trimming at V came to 4 bases and at J to 1 base, leaving 11 bases not matched to a gene. CDR1 MNHEY and CDR2 SMNVEV come from the germline V gene (reference sequence). The CDR3 sequence is 18 residues long. The CDR3 DNA reads TGTGCCAGCAGTTCGAGGAGGTCCGGGACAGGGGGCACAGATACGCAGTATTTT. This gives the protein CASSSRRSGTGGTDTQYF.

This clonotype has at least ten counts. The chain has TRBV30 and TRBJ2-5, with 8 bases identical to TRBD2. The CDR3 extends over 17 amino acids. From germline, CDR1 is GTSNPN and CDR2 SVGIG (reference sequence). After removal of 0 bases from V and 1 base from J, the junction contained 10 bases not matched to a gene. CDR3 sequence: CAWSVGGSGRLQETQYF. CDR3 coding DNA: TGTGCCTGGAGTGTAGGAGGCAGCGGGAGACTCCAAGAGACCCAGTACTTC.

This clonotype turned up a few times. The chain employs TRBV4-1 and TRBJ2-1; D call uncertain. This CDR3 spans 14 amino acids. The V end lost 0 bases, the J end lost 4 bases, and 7 bases lay between the germline ends. Germline V gene data show CDR1 as MGHRA and CDR2 as YSYEKL. CDR3 protein: CASSQDQPYNEQFF. The CDR3 DNA follows: TGCGCCAGCAGCCAAGATCAGCCTTACAATGAGCAGTTCTTC.

The genes are TRBV7-6 and TRBJ2-3; 12 nucleotides match TRBD2. Trimming took 3 bases from V and 0 from J; bases not matched to a gene: 1. The germline CDR1 and CDR2 sequences are SGHVS and FNYEAQ. The CDR3 extends over 16 amino acids. The CDR3 sequence: CASSLTSGRSTDTQYF. The CDR3 DNA is TGTGCCAGCAGCTTGACTAGCGGGAGAAGCACAGATACGCAGTATTTT.

This sequence joins TRBV5-1 and TRBJ2-3; no firm D call. CDR1 SGHRS and CDR2 YFSETQ come from the germline V gene. V lost 1 base and J 4 bases, leaving 7 bases between the germline ends. This CDR3 has 13 amino acids. This CDR3 is CASSLTIADTQYF. DNA for the CDR3: TGCGCCAGCAGCTTGACAATAGCAGATACGCAGTATTTT.

This clonotype came up many times. This chain connects TRBV28 to TRBJ2-3; TRBD2 might be the D (6 bases). Trimming stripped 8 bases from V and 0 bases from J, with 18 bases between. The CDR3 length is 16 residues. Per the germline V gene, CDR1 is MDHEN and CDR2 is SYDVKM. CDR3 in amino acids: CASGESGSRSTDTQYF. In DNA, the CDR3 is TGTGCCAGCGGGGAAAGCGGGTCGCGAAGCACAGATACGCAGTATTTT.

This clonotype occurred many times. J is TRBJ1-2 and V is TRBV25-1; D perhaps matches TRBD1 (5 bases). Per germline, CDR1 MGHDK and CDR2 SYGVNS. The CDR3 is 13 residues long. Trimming stripped 3 bases from V and 3 bases from J, with 8 bases between. CDR3 loop: CASSEGDYYGYTF. The CDR3 DNA reads as TGTGCCAGCAGTGAGGGGGATTACTATGGCTACACCTTC.

This clonotype was counted a few times. The chain has TRBV5-5 and TRBJ1-2, with D maybe TRBD1 (6 bases). The CDR3 has 15 amino acids. Germline V CDR1 and CDR2: SGHKS, YYEKEE (reference sequence). V lost 4 bases and J lost 1, with 14 bases in between. The CDR3 spells CASSHPPQGNYGYTF. The CDR3 nucleotides are TGTGCCAGCAGCCACCCTCCACAGGGTAACTATGGCTACACCTTC.

This clonotype was observed many times. V gene TRBV30 combines with J gene TRBJ1-5; TRBD1 matches 7 bases. V lost 2 bases and J lost 6; bases outside the gene matches: 10. This CDR3 comprises 15 residues. Germline lookup yields CDR1 GTSNPN and CDR2 SVGIG (reference sequence). The CDR3 region is CAWSFRGMSGQPQHF. In DNA, the CDR3 is TGTGCCTGGAGTTTCAGGGGGATGAGTGGTCAGCCCCAGCATTTT.

This clonotype has more than one count but fewer than ten. This chain uses TRBV9 with TRBJ2-2; no clear D. Trimming removed 4 bases from V and 6 bases from J, with 10 bases in between. CDR1 is SGDLS, CDR2 YYNGEE, per germline. CDR3 length: 13 amino acids. CDR3 bases: TGTGCCAGCAGCTCGACCGAACCCGGGGAGCTGTTTTTT. Protein sequence: CASSSTEPGELFF.

This clonotype was picked up many times. The rearrangement links TRBV30 to TRBJ1-4; the D gene is possibly TRBD1 (6 bases). Trimming took 7 bases from V and 2 from J, leaving 20 bases between them. The CDR3 runs to 16 residues. CDR1 is GTSNPN and CDR2 is SVGIG in the germline V gene (reference sequence). CDR3 residues: CALNNVQGGTNEKLFF. The CDR3 DNA reads as TGTGCCTTGAACAACGTACAGGGTGGGACTAATGAAAAACTGTTTTTT.

This clonotype was found many times. The CDR3 nucleotides are TGTGCCAGCAGCCTCCAGGGCGGGGGGGCTAGAAATGAGCAGTTCTTC. Amino acids: CASSLQGGGARNEQFF. The chain carries TRBV28 and TRBJ2-1; 9 positions agree with TRBD2. The germline V gene has CDR1 MDHEN and CDR2 SYDVKM. With 6 bases clipped from V and 7 bases from J, the junction kept 13 bases outside the gene matches. The CDR3 is 16 amino acids.

This clonotype appeared many times. This chain uses TRBV3-1 with TRBJ2-3, with unresolved D. Germline V gene sequence: CDR1 LGHDT, CDR2 YNNKEL (reference sequence). V was pared by 3 bases and J by 2 bases, with 12 bases between. The CDR3 covers 15 residues. CDR3 in DNA: TGTGCCAGCAGCCATGGAGCGTATATCACAGATACGCAGTATTTT. Residues: CASSHGAYITDTQYF.

The chain employs TRBV7-9 and TRBJ2-1; either TRBD1 or TRBD2 may fit D (5 bases each). CDR1 is SEHNR, CDR2 FQNEAQ, per germline (reference sequence). CDR3 length equals 12 residues. Trimming stripped 7 bases from V and 9 bases from J, with 13 bases between. CDR3 DNA: TGTGCCAGCACCGTCGAGGGACCTGAGCAGTTCTTC. It translates to CASTVEGPEQFF. Drawing the rest from reference TRBV7-9 and TRBJ2-1, the complete variable domain is DTGVSQNPRHKITKRGQNVTFRCDPISEHNRLYWYRQTLGQGPEFLTYFQNEAQLEKSRLLSDRFSAERPKGSFSTLEIQRTEQGDSAMYLCASTVEGPEQFFGPGTRLTVL.

Ten or more counts support this clonotype. V is TRBV3-1 and J is TRBJ1-1; tentatively, D is TRBD1 (5 bases). The V gene lost 4 bases and the J gene lost 4 bases, with 13 bases spanning the gap. The CDR3 has 14 amino acids. Germline V CDR1 and CDR2: LGHDT, YNNKEL (reference sequence). The CDR3 sequence: CASSRGTGGTEAFF. The DNA of the CDR3 is TGTGCCAGCAGCCGGGGGACGGGCGGCACTGAAGCTTTCTTT.

This clonotype was picked up many times. This sequence joins TRBV2 and TRBJ2-1; TRBD2 matches 10 bases. Germline CDR1 SNHLY, CDR2 FYNNEI. J gave up 6 bases and V 6 bases, and 11 bases lay outside the gene matches. The length of the CDR3 is 16 residues. The CDR3 nucleotides are TGTGCCAGCAGGCCCCCCCTAGCGGGGGAACGCAATGAGCAGTTCTTC. Translated, it gives CASRPPLAGERNEQFF.

This clonotype was detected many times. This chain connects TRBV5-1 to TRBJ2-3; D is perhaps TRBD1 (6 bases). CDR3 length: 14 amino acids. The V and J ends lost 4 bases and 4 bases respectively, with 13 bases between them. CDR1 and CDR2 from the germline V gene are SGHRS and YFSETQ. The CDR3, as DNA: TGCGCCAGCAGCAACAGGGTCGGATCAGATACGCAGTATTTT. It translates to CASSNRVGSDTQYF.

This clonotype was detected ten times or more. This sequence joins TRBV6-1 and TRBJ2-3; the match to TRBD2 covers 16 bases. With 4 bases clipped from V and 4 bases from J, the junction kept 8 bases outside the gene matches. Germline V CDR1 and CDR2: MNHNS, SASEGT. The CDR3 has 18 residues. CDR3 amino acids: CASSAPGLAGGGADTQYF. The CDR3 coding sequence is TGTGCCAGCAGTGCACCGGGACTAGCGGGGGGGGGGGCAGATACGCAGTATTTT.

This clonotype was seen only a few times. This chain uses TRBV6-2 or TRBV6-3 with TRBJ2-5; 11 bases agree with TRBD2. The J segment lost 5 bases and the V segment lost 8 bases, leaving 16 bases of the junction unmatched. The V gene's germline CDR1 is MNHEY and CDR2 SVGEGT. This CDR3 region has 17 residues. For the CDR3, the DNA is TGTGCCAGCCACCAGGAGACTAGCGGGAAGGTTAGGGAGACCCAGTACTTC. Translated: CASHQETSGKVRETQYF.

The chain recombines TRBV3-1 with TRBJ1-2; tentative D call: TRBD1 (5 bases). Germline CDR1 LGHDT, CDR2 YNNKEL (reference sequence). V dropped 7 bases and J dropped 4 bases, with 10 bases sitting between them. The CDR3 totals 12 residues. The CDR3 DNA reads TGTGCCAGCACAAGAGGGACCTATGGCTACACCTTC. This codes for CASTRGTYGYTF.